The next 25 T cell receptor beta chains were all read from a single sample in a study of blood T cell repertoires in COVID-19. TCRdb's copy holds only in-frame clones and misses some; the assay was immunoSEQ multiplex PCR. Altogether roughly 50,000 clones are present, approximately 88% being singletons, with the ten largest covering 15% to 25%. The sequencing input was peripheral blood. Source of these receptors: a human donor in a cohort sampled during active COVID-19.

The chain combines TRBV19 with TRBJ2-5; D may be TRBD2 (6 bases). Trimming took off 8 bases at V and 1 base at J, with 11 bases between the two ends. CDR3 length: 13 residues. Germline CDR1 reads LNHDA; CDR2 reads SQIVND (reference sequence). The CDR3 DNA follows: TGTGCCAGTCAAGGGACTGGCCAAGAGACCCAGTACTTC. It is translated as CASQGTGQETQYF.

The CDR3 here is CASSFFTASYEQYF. CDR3 DNA sequence: TGTGCCAGCAGTTTTTTTACAGCCTCCTACGAGCAGTACTTC. J is TRBJ2-7 and V is TRBV28, with D uncertain. V dropped 3 bases and J dropped 0 bases, with 9 bases sitting between them. There are 14 residues in the CDR3. Per the germline V gene, CDR1 is MDHEN and CDR2 is SYDVKM.

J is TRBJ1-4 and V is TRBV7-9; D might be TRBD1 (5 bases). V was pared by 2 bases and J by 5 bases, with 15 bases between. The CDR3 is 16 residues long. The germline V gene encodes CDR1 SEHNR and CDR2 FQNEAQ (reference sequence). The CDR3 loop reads CASSLSGGGENEKLFF. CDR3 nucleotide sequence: TGTGCCAGCAGCTTATCAGGTGGAGGGGAAAATGAAAAACTGTTTTTT.

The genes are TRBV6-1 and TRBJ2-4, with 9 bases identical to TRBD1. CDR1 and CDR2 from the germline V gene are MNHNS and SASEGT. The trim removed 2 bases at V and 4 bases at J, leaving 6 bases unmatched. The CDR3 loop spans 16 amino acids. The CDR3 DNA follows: TGTGCCAGCAGTGAAACACCCGGGACAGGGAAAAACATTCAGTACTTC. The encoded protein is CASSETPGTGKNIQYF.

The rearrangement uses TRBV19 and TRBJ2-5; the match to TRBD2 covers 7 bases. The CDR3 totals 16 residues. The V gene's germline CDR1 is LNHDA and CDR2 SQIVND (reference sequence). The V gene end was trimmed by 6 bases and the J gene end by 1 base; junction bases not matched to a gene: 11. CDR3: CASRALTAGIQETQYF. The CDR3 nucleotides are TGTGCCAGTAGGGCGCTTACAGCGGGGATCCAAGAGACCCAGTACTTC. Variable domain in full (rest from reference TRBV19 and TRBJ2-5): DGGITQSPKYLFRKEGQNVTLSCEQNLNHDAMYWYRQDPGQGLRLIYYSQIVNDFQKGDIAEGYSVSREKKESFPLTVTSAQKNPTAFYLCASRALTAGIQETQYFGPGTRLLVL.

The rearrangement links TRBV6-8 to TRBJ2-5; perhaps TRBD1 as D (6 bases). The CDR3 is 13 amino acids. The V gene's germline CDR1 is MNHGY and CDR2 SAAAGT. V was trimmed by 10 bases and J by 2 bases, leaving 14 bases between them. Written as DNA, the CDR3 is TGTGCCACCAGCAAGGGGGAACAAGAGACCCAGTACTTC. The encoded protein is CATSKGEQETQYF.

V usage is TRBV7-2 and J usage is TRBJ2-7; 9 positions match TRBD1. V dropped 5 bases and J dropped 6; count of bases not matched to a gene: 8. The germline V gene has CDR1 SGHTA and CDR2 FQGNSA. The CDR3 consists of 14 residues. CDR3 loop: CASSPPGQGFEQYF. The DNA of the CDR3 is TGTGCCAGCAGCCCACCGGGACAGGGTTTCGAGCAGTACTTC.

CDR3 region: CASSFTSGGGQETQYF. DNA of the CDR3: TGTGCCAGCAGCTTTACTAGCGGGGGGGGGCAAGAGACCCAGTACTTC. The chain combines TRBV11-2 with TRBJ2-5, with 13 nucleotides matching TRBD2. This CDR3 contains 16 residues. Looked up from germline, CDR1 is SGHAT and CDR2 is FQNNGV. Unmatched junction bases numbered 3, after V lost 3 bases and J lost 2 bases.

CDR3 in amino acids: CASSVAGRGGSDTQYF. Written as DNA, the CDR3 is TGTGCCAGCAGCGTAGCTGGGCGGGGGGGCTCAGATACGCAGTATTTT. The chain couples TRBV9 to TRBJ2-3; 9 bases line up with TRBD2. Germline CDR1 and CDR2: SGDLS and YYNGEE. With 0 bases clipped from V and 4 bases from J, the junction kept 6 bases outside the gene matches. There are 16 residues in the CDR3.

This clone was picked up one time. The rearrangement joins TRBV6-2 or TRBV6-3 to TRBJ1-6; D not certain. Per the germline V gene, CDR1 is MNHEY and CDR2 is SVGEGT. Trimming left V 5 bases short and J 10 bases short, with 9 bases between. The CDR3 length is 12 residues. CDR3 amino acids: CASSATMSPLHF. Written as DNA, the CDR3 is TGTGCCAGCAGTGCCACAATGTCACCCCTCCACTTT.

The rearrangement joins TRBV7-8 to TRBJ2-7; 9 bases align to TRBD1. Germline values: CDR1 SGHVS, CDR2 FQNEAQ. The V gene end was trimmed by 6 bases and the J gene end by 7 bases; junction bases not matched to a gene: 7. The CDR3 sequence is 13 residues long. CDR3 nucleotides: TGTGCCAGCAGACCGGACAGGGGACAAGAGCAGTACTTC. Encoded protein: CASRPDRGQEQYF.

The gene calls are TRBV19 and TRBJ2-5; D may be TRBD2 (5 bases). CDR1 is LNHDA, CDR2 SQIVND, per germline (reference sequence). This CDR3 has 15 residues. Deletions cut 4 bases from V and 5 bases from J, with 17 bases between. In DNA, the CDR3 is TGTGCCAGTAGTACCCCCGGGCCCCGAGGGGAGACCCAGTACTTC. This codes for CASSTPGPRGETQYF.

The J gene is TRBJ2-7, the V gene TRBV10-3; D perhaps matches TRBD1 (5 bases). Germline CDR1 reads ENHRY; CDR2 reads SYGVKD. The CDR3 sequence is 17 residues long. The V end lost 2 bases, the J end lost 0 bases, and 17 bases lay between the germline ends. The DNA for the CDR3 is TGTGCCATCAGTGAGACTGACGGTCAGGGCATCTCCTACGAGCAGTACTTC. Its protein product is CAISETDGQGISYEQYF.

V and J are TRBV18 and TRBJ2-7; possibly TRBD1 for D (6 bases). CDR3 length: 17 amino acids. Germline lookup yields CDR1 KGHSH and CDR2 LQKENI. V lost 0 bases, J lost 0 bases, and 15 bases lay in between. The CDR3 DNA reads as TGTGCCAGCTCACCACCAACAGGGTTCACTTTCTCCTACGAGCAGTACTTC. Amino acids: CASSPPTGFTFSYEQYF. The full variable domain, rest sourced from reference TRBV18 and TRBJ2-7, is NAGVMQNPRHLVRRRGQEARLRCSPMKGHSHVYWYRQLPEEGLKFMVYLQKENIIDESGMPKERFSAEFPKEGPSILRIQQVVRGDSAAYFCASSPPTGFTFSYEQYFGPGTRLTVT.

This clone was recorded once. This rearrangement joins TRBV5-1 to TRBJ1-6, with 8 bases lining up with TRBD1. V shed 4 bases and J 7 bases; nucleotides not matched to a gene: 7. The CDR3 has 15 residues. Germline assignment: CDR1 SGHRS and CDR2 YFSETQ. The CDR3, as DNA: TGCGCCAGCAGCCCGGGGACAGGTCCCAATTCACCCCTCCACTTT. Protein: CASSPGTGPNSPLHF. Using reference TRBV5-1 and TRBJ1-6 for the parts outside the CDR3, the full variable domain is KAGVTQTPRYLIKTRGQQVTLSCSPISGHRSVSWYQQTPGQGLQFLFEYFSETQRNKGNFPGRFSGRQFSNSRSEMNVSTLELGDSALYLCASSPGTGPNSPLHFGNGTRLTVT.

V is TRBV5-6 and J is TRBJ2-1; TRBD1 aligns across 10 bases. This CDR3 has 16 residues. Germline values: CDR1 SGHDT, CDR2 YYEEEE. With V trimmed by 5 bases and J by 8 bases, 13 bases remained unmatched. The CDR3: CASRRTRDRGWDEQFF. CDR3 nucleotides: TGTGCCAGCAGACGAACCCGGGACAGGGGTTGGGATGAGCAGTTCTTC. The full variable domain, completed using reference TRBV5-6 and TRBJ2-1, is DAGVTQSPTHLIKTRGQQVTLRCSPKSGHDTVSWYQQALGQGPQFIFQYYEEEERQRGNFPDRFSGHQFPNYSSELNVNALLLGDSALYLCASRRTRDRGWDEQFFGPGTRLTVL.

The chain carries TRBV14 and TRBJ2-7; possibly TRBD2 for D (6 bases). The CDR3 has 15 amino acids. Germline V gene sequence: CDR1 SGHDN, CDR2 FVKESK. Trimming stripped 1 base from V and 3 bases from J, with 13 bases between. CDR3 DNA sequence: TGTGCCAGCAGCCAAGGGAGCGGGCCCTTCTACGAGCAGTACTTC. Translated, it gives CASSQGSGPFYEQYF. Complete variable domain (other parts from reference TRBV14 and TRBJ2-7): EAGVTQFPSHSVIEKGQTVTLRCDPISGHDNLYWYRRVMGKEIKFLLHFVKESKQDESGMPNNRFLAERTGGTYSTLKVQPAELEDSGVYFCASSQGSGPFYEQYFGPGTRLTVT.

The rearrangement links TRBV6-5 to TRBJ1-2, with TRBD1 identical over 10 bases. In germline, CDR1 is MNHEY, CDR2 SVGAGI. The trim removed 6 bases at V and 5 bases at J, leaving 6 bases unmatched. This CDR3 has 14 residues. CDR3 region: CASRRGTGEYGYTF. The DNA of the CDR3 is TGTGCCAGCAGACGCGGGACAGGGGAATATGGCTACACCTTC.

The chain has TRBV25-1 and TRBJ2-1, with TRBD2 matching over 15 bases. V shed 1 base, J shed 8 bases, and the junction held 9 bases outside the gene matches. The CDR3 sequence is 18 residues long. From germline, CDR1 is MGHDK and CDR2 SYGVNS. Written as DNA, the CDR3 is TGTGCCAGCAGTGAATTCTTCCCGGGACTAGCGGGGGGTGATGAGCAGTTCTTC. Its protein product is CASSEFFPGLAGGDEQFF.

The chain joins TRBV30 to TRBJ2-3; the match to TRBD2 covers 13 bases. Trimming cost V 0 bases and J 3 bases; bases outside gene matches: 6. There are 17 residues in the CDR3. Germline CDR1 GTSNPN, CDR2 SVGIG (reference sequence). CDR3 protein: CAWSVPGLAGKTDTQYF. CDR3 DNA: TGTGCCTGGAGTGTACCGGGACTAGCGGGGAAAACAGATACGCAGTATTTT.

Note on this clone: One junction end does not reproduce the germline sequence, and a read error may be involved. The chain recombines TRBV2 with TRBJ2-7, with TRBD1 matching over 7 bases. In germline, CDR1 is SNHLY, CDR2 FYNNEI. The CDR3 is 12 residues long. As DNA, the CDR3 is TGTGCCAGCAGTGAAGCGCCGGACAGGCTGAACTTC. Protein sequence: CASSEAPDRLNF.

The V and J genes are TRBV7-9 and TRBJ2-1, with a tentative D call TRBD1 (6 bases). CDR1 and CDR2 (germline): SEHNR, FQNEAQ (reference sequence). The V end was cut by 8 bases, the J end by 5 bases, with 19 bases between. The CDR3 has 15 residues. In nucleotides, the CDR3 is TGTGCCAGCGCTTTGGGCAGGGGAGCGAACAATGAGCAGTTCTTC. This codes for CASALGRGANNEQFF.

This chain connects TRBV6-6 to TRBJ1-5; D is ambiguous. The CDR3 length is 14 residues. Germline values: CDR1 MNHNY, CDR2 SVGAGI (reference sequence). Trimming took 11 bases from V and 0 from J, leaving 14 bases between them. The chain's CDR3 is CAAATILSNQPQHF. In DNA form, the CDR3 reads TGTGCCGCCGCGACTATCCTTAGCAATCAGCCCCAGCATTTT.

In DNA form, the CDR3 reads TGTGCCAGCAGCGTGGACGGGGGGGCCGTGAAAGATACGCAGTATTTT. Residues: CASSVDGGAVKDTQYF. The rearrangement uses TRBV9 and TRBJ2-3; 8 bases align to TRBD2. CDR3 length equals 16 residues. Germline V CDR1 and CDR2: SGDLS, YYNGEE. V lost 2 bases and J lost 5; bases outside the gene matches: 10.

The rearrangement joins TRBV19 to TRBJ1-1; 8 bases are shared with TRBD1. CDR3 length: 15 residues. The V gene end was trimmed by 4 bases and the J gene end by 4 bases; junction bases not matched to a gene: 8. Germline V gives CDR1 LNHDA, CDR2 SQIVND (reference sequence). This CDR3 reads CASSTYRGSGTEAFF. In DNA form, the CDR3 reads TGTGCCAGTAGTACCTACAGGGGGTCGGGCACTGAAGCTTTCTTT.